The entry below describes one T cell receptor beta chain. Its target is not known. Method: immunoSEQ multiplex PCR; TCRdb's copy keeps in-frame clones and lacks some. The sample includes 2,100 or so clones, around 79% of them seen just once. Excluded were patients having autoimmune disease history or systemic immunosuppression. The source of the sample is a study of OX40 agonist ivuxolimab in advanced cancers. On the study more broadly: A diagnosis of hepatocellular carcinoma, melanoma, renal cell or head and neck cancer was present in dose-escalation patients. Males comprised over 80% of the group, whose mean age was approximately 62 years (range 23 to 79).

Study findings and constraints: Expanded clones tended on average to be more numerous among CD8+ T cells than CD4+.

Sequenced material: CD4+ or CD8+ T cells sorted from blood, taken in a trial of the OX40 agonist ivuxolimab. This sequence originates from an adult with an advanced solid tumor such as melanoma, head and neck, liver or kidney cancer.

In nucleotides, the CDR3 is TGTGCCAGCCAGCGGGGGATAAATGAGCAGTTCTTC. Its translation: CASQRGINEQFF. The chain combines TRBV27 with TRBJ2-1; 8 bases are shared with TRBD2. The CDR3 is 12 amino acids. Germline trimming cut 8 bases from V and 7 bases from J; bases unmatched to any gene: 4. Per germline, CDR1 MNHEY and CDR2 SMNVEV (reference sequence).